The rows below give T cell receptor beta chains drawn from one sample of a study of blood T cell repertoires in COVID-19. Repertoires were generated with immunoSEQ multiplex PCR, while TCRdb's copy carries only in-frame clones and drops some. Of fewer than 110,000 clones in the sample, roughly 87% were seen once. The sample taken for sequencing was peripheral blood. The receptors were sampled from a human donor in a cohort sampled during active COVID-19. The CDR3 runs from the conserved cysteine through the conserved F or W. D genes are given only for firm matches. Clone size appears in some rows only: once, few, many, or a class for an expanded clone.

J gene,clone size,CDR3 length,V gene,D gene,CDR3 protein,CDR3 DNA
TRBJ2-3,few,17,TRBV7-5,-,CVRSHSRLAQKTDTQYF,TGTGTCAGAAGCCACAGTCGACTAGCCCAAAAAACAGATACGCAGTATTTT
TRBJ2-5,-,16,TRBV9,TRBD2,CASSVVRGGGRETQYF,TGTGCCAGCAGCGTCGTCCGCGGGGGGGGGCGCGAGACCCAGTACTTC
TRBJ1-1,-,15,TRBV6-5,-,CASIILGGESTEAFF,TGTGCCAGCATCATACTCGGGGGAGAGAGCACTGAAGCTTTCTTT
TRBJ1-4,-,12,TRBV7-9,-,CASSQSNEKLFF,TGTGCCAGCAGCCAATCTAATGAAAAACTGTTTTTT
TRBJ2-5,-,15,TRBV6-2/TRBV6-3,TRBD2,CASSLRRGGQETQYF,TGTGCCAGCAGTTTAAGGCGGGGGGGCCAAGAGACCCAGTACTTC
TRBJ1-1,-,16,TRBV5-6,-,CASSSRTGRWGTEAFF,TGTGCCAGCAGCTCAAGAACAGGGCGGTGGGGAACTGAAGCTTTCTTT
TRBJ1-1,-,13,TRBV24-1,-,CATSDFLTGEAFF,TGTGCCACCAGTGATTTTCTAACAGGGGAAGCTTTCTTT
TRBJ2-1,-,16,TRBV4-2,TRBD2,CASSQHSSGEYNEQFF,TGTGCCAGCAGCCAACATTCTAGCGGGGAATACAATGAGCAGTTCTTC
TRBJ2-7,-,11,TRBV3-1/TRBV3-2,-,CASSQAGEQYF,TGTGCCAGCAGCCAAGCGGGCGAGCAGTACTTC
TRBJ1-2,few,17,TRBV19,TRBD1,CASRVTGTGARNYGYTF,TGTGCCAGTAGAGTTACCGGGACAGGGGCAAGGAACTATGGCTACACCTTC
TRBJ2-7,few,16,TRBV11-1,-,CASSNPAGLMSYEQYF,TGTGCCAGCAGCAATCCCGCGGGACTCATGAGCTACGAGCAGTACTTC
TRBJ2-3,-,16,TRBV6-1,-,CASSEHPAYPTDTQYF,TGTGCCAGCAGTGAACACCCCGCGTACCCTACAGATACGCAGTATTTT
TRBJ2-1,-,15,TRBV19,-,CASSITGNAYNEQFF,TGTGCCAGTAGTATAACCGGGAACGCCTACAATGAGCAGTTCTTC
TRBJ2-3,-,16,TRBV9,TRBD2,CASSSLAGGQTDTQYF,TGTGCCAGCAGCTCCCTAGCGGGGGGGCAGACAGATACGCAGTATTTT
TRBJ2-2,-,17,TRBV13,TRBD1,CASRNPLGQGFTGELFF,TGTGCCAGCAGGAATCCTCTGGGACAGGGTTTCACCGGGGAGCTGTTTTTT
TRBJ1-4,-,15,TRBV11-2,TRBD1,CASSLDGQGSEKLFF,TGTGCCAGCAGCTTAGATGGACAGGGGAGTGAAAAACTGTTTTTT
TRBJ2-3,-,17,TRBV4-2,TRBD2,CASSQAPLGGKKDTQYF,TGTGCCAGCAGCCAAGCCCCACTCGGGGGGAAAAAAGATACGCAGTATTTT
TRBJ1-4,-,16,TRBV11-2,-,CASSQTGDRLNEKLFF,TGTGCCAGCAGCCAGACGGGGGATAGACTTAATGAAAAACTGTTTTTT
TRBJ1-1,-,14,TRBV5-4,-,CASSYQGGGTEAFF,TGTGCCAGCAGCTATCAGGGAGGTGGCACTGAAGCTTTCTTT
TRBJ2-7,-,14,TRBV7-9,TRBD1,CASSSGQGPYEQYF,TGTGCCAGCAGCTCCGGACAGGGACCCTACGAGCAGTACTTC
TRBJ1-2,once,13,TRBV19,TRBD1,CASSPGTVYGYTF,TGTGCCAGTAGTCCAGGGACAGTCTATGGCTACACCTTC
TRBJ1-1,-,18,TRBV4-1,-,CASSRNMGGVSENTEAFF,TGCGCCAGCAGCCGGAATATGGGGGGAGTCTCCGAGAACACTGAAGCTTTCTTT
TRBJ1-1,-,14,TRBV5-1,-,CASRVSLVNTEAFF,TGCGCCAGCAGGGTGAGCTTGGTGAACACTGAAGCTTTCTTT
TRBJ2-7,few,16,TRBV6-5,-,CASSYSMGEALYEQYF,TGTGCCAGCAGTTACTCGATGGGGGAGGCCCTCTACGAGCAGTACTTC
TRBJ1-4,-,17,TRBV10-2,TRBD1,CASSVWDRLADNEKLFF,TGCGCCAGCAGTGTCTGGGACAGGTTAGCCGATAATGAAAAACTGTTTTTT
TRBJ2-7,once,15,TRBV15,-,CATSREDGGNAQQYF,TGTGCCACCAGCAGAGAAGACGGGGGAAACGCGCAGCAGTACTTC
TRBJ2-7,-,18,TRBV30,-,CAWSVSTPMGRSSYEQYF,TGTGCCTGGAGTGTCAGTACGCCAATGGGGAGGAGCTCCTACGAGCAGTACTTC
TRBJ2-7,-,12,TRBV20-1,-,CSASRGNYEQYF,TGCAGTGCTAGTCGCGGAAACTACGAGCAGTACTTC
TRBJ2-4,-,14,TRBV29-1,-,CSVGLGGNQNIQYF,TGCAGCGTTGGCCTTGGCGGGAACCAAAACATTCAGTACTTC
TRBJ1-2,-,17,TRBV14,-,CASSPRDTAPFTYGYTF,TGTGCCAGCAGCCCCCGGGACACGGCCCCGTTTACCTATGGCTACACCTTC
TRBJ1-1,-,14,TRBV6-6,-,CASSYFQVNTEAFF,TGTGCCAGCAGTTACTTCCAGGTGAACACTGAAGCTTTCTTT
TRBJ1-1,-,15,TRBV9,TRBD1,CASSVQGARNTEAFF,TGTGCCAGCAGCGTGCAGGGGGCCCGAAACACTGAAGCTTTCTTT